Below are 3 T cell receptor beta chains sequenced from a single sample in a study of CD8 T cells in Susac syndrome. Random-hexamer reverse transcription was applied to about 0.45 to 1 ug RNA. TCRdb re-called the immunoSEQ multiplex PCR reads through MiXCR, storing one row per CDR3 protein. The sample records 100,000 to 150,000 distinct CDR3 sequences, roughly 96% being singletons. Sequencing used CD4+ T cells from PBMCs. The origin of the receptors is a human donor in good health.

This clonotype was observed once. V gene TRBV7-9 combines with J gene TRBJ1-3, with a possible D match to TRBD1 (5 bases). The CDR3 covers 14 residues. V dropped 6 bases and J dropped 3 bases, with 12 bases sitting between them. Germline CDR1 and CDR2: SEHNR and FQNEAQ (reference sequence). CDR3 in DNA: TGTGCCAGCAGGAGGGGCACTGTTGGAAACACCATATATTTT. Residues: CASRRGTVGNTIYF.

The sample holds one count of this clonotype. The gene calls are TRBV6-5 and TRBJ1-4, with 10 positions matching TRBD1. CDR3 length equals 14 residues. V shed 2 bases, J shed 7 bases, and the junction held 1 base outside the gene matches. In germline, CDR1 is MNHEY, CDR2 SVGAGI. The CDR3 sequence is CASSYGDRGEKLFF. The CDR3 DNA sequence: TGTGCCAGCAGTTACGGGGACAGGGGTGAAAAACTGTTTTTT.

This chain links TRBV19 with TRBJ1-1, with TRBD1 identical over 10 bases. The V segment lost 7 bases and the J segment 0 bases; nucleotides outside the gene matches: 5. CDR3 length: 15 amino acids. The germline V gene has CDR1 LNHDA and CDR2 SQIVND (reference sequence). CDR3 sequence: CASKTTGGLNTEAFF. The CDR3 DNA sequence: TGTGCCAGTAAGACGACAGGGGGCTTGAACACTGAAGCTTTCTTT.